One and the same sample provided the 9 T cell receptor beta chains below, sequenced in a study of cytomegalovirus exposure and HLA in healthy donors. PCR primers comprised 60 Vbeta and 13 Jbeta primers. The method was immunoSEQ multiplex PCR; TCRdb's version includes in-frame clones alone and lacks a portion of them. This repertoire shows more than 150,000 clones, 75% to 80% found once; its top ten account for 5% to 6%. Material: PBMCs. All receptors come from a woman younger than 45 in good health and CMV-seropositive.

The genes are TRBV7-8 and TRBJ2-3, with TRBD1 as a possible D gene (5 bases). V dropped 4 bases and J dropped 2 bases, with 13 bases sitting between them. CDR1 is SGHVS, CDR2 FQNEAQ, per germline. The CDR3 totals 15 residues. In DNA, the CDR3 is TGTGCCAGCAGCTATCTCAGGGTATTCACAGATACGCAGTATTTT. It codes for CASSYLRVFTDTQYF.

This chain uses TRBV29-1 with TRBJ2-1; D perhaps matches TRBD2 (6 bases). Trimming took off 8 bases at V and 4 bases at J, with 18 bases between the two ends. Germline CDR1 reads SQVTM; CDR2 reads ANQGSEA. The CDR3 is 14 residues long. The CDR3 is CSFLWRAGYNEQFF. The CDR3 nucleotides read TGCAGCTTTCTGTGGAGGGCGGGGTACAATGAGCAGTTCTTC.

This chain links TRBV10-1 with TRBJ1-4; D possibly corresponds to TRBD1 (5 bases). Looked up from germline, CDR1 is WNHNN and CDR2 is SYGVQD (reference sequence). There are 16 residues in the CDR3. Trimming cost V 0 bases and J 8 bases, with 16 bases left between them. This CDR3 is CASSESTGGEGEKLFF. The CDR3 DNA sequence: TGCGCCAGCAGTGAGTCGACCGGGGGAGAGGGGGAAAAACTGTTTTTT.

The chain carries TRBV13 and TRBJ2-5; 8 nucleotides match TRBD2. This CDR3 is built from 14 residues. From germline, CDR1 is PRHDT and CDR2 FYEKMQ (reference sequence). The trim removed 6 bases at V and 4 bases at J, leaving 7 bases unmatched. Here the CDR3 reads CASSHGTRIETQYF. The CDR3 coding sequence is TGTGCCAGCAGTCACGGGACTAGAATAGAGACCCAGTACTTC.

This chain uses TRBV27 with TRBJ1-6; D perhaps matches TRBD1 (5 bases). V lost 3 bases to trimming and J lost 10 bases, with 13 bases between them. Germline V gene lookup returns CDR1 MNHEY and CDR2 SMNVEV (reference sequence). CDR3 size: 14 residues. The CDR3 reads CASSFLGEGSPLHF. Written as DNA, the CDR3 is TGTGCCAGCAGTTTTTTGGGGGAGGGGTCACCCCTCCACTTT.

The chain combines TRBV5-1 with TRBJ2-7; 9 nucleotides match TRBD2. The CDR3 loop spans 16 amino acids. Germline values: CDR1 SGHRS, CDR2 YFSETQ. The junction had 7 bases not matched to a gene; V was cut back by 0 bases and J by 3 bases. The CDR3 here is CASSLGLSGRLYEQYF. In DNA, the CDR3 is TGCGCCAGCAGCTTGGGCCTTAGCGGGAGACTCTACGAGCAGTACTTC.

This rearrangement joins TRBV27 to TRBJ2-7; TRBD1 aligns across 8 bases. This CDR3 region has 16 residues. The V gene's germline CDR1 is MNHEY and CDR2 SMNVEV (reference sequence). The ends lost 1 base at V and 3 bases at J; junction bases unmatched: 8. The CDR3 region is CASSLLSDRVRYEQYF. The CDR3 coding sequence is TGTGCCAGCAGTTTATTATCGGACAGGGTTCGCTACGAGCAGTACTTC.

A note on this clone: One end of the junction does not line up with germline, which may come from a read error. The gene calls are TRBV7-9 and TRBJ2-1; D gene uncertain. The CDR3 covers 14 residues. Germline V gene lookup returns CDR1 SEHNR and CDR2 FQNEAQ (reference sequence). Here the CDR3 reads CSSSPEWAHNEQFF. The CDR3 nucleotides read TGTTCCAGCAGCCCGGAATGGGCCCACAATGAGCAGTTCTTC.

The rearrangement joins TRBV18 to TRBJ2-3, with 11 positions matching TRBD2. Germline V CDR1 and CDR2: KGHSH, LQKENI. V lost 6 bases to trimming and J lost 6 bases; unmatched junction nucleotides: 11. This CDR3 is 16 amino acids long. CDR3 DNA sequence: TGTGCCAGCTCCCCGGGACTAGCGGACGGCAGCGATACGCAGTATTTT. Encoded protein: CASSPGLADGSDTQYF.